This T cell receptor (beta chain) came from a study of CD8 T cells in Susac syndrome. The CDR3 contains 15 residues. V lost 7 bases and J 6 bases, leaving 25 bases between the germline ends. Germline V gene data show CDR1 as DFQATT and CDR2 as SNEGSKA (reference sequence). Random hexamers were used to reverse transcribe the RNA input (0.5 to 1 ug). Each CDR3 protein is one row after TCRdb ran MiXCR on the immunoSEQ multiplex PCR reads. Here the sample spans about 300,000 distinct CDR3 sequences, over 75% being singletons. This sequence was found in a human donor with multiple sclerosis. Sequencing used CD8+ T cells from PBMCs. This chain connects TRBV20-1 to TRBJ2-7; D perhaps matches TRBD2 (8 bases). The CDR3 sequence is CSGTGGTVDDAEQYF. In DNA, the CDR3 is TGCAGTGGGACGGGGGGGACAGTCGACGATGCCGAGCAGTACTTC.